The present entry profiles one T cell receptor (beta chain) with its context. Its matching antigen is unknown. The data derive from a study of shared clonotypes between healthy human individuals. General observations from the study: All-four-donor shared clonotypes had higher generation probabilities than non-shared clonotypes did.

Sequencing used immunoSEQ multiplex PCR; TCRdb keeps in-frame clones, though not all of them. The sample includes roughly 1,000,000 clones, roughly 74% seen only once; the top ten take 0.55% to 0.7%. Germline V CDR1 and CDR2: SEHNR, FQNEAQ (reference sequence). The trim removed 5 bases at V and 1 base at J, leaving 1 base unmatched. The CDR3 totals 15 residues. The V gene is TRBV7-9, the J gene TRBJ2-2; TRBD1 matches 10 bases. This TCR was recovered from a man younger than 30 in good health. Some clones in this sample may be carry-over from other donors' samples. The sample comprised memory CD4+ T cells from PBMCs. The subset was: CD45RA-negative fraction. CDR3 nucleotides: TGTGCCAGCAGCGGGACAGGGGAGAACACCGGGGAGCTGTTTTTT. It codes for CASSGTGENTGELFF.